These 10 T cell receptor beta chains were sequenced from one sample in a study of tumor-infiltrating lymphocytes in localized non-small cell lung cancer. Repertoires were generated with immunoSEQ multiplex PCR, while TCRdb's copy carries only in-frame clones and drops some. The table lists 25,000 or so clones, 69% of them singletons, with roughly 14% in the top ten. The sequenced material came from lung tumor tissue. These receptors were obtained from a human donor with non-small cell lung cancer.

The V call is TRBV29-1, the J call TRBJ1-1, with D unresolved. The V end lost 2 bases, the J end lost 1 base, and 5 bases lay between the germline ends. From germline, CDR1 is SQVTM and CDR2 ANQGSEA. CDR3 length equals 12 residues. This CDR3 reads CSVEPTNTEAFF. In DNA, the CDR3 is TGCAGCGTTGAACCGACGAACACTGAAGCTTTCTTT. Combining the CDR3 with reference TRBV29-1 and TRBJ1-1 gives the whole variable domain SAVISQKPSRDICQRGTSLTIQCQVDSQVTMMFWYRQQPGQSLTLIATANQGSEATYESGFVIDKFPISRPNLTFSTLTVSNMSPEDSSIYLCSVEPTNTEAFFGQGTRLTVV.

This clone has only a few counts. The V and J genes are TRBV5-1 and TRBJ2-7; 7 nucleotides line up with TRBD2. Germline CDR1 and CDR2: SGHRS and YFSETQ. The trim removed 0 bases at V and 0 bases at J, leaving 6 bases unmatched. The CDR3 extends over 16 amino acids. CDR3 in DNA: TGCGCCAGCAGCTTGGGCCCTAGCGGCCGCTCCTACGAGCAGTACTTC. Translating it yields CASSLGPSGRSYEQYF.

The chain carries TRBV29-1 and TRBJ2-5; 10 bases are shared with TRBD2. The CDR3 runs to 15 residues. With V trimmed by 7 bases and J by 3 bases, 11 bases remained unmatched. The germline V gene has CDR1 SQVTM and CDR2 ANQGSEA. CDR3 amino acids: CSAREAGGPEETQYF. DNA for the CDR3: TGCAGCGCGCGTGAAGCGGGAGGGCCGGAAGAGACCCAGTACTTC.

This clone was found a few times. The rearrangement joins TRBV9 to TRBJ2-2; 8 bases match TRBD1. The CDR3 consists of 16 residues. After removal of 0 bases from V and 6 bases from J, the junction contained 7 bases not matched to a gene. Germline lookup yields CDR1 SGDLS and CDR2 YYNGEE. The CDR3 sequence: CASSVVAQGGPGELFF. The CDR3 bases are TGTGCCAGCAGCGTAGTGGCACAGGGGGGACCCGGGGAGCTGTTTTTT.

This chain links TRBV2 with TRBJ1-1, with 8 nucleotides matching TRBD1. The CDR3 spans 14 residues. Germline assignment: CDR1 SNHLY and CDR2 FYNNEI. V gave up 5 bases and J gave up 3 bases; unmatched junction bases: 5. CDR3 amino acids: CASSWDRRDTEAFF. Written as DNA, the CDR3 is TGTGCCAGCAGTTGGGACAGGAGAGACACTGAAGCTTTCTTT.

CDR3 sequence (DNA): TGTGCCAGCAGCTTAGAACTACACACCTCCTACGAGCAGTACTTC. Its translation is CASSLELHTSYEQYF. The gene calls are TRBV7-8 and TRBJ2-7; D remains ambiguous. The CDR3 loop spans 15 amino acids. CDR1 SGHVS and CDR2 FQNEAQ come from the germline V gene. Trimming took 1 base from V and 0 from J, leaving 10 bases between them.

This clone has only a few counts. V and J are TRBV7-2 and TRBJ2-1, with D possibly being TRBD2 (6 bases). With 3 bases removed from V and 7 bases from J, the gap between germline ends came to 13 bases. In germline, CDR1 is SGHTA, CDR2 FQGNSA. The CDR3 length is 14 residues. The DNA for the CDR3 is TGTGCCAGCAGCTTCGGGGGAGGAAGAAATGAGCAGTTCTTC. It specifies CASSFGGGRNEQFF.

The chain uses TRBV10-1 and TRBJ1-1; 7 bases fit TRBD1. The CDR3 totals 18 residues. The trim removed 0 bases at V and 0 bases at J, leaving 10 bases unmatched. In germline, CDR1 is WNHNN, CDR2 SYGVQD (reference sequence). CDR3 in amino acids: CASSESIWTGLMNTEAFF. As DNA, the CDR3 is TGCGCCAGCAGTGAGTCGATTTGGACAGGACTTATGAACACTGAAGCTTTCTTT.

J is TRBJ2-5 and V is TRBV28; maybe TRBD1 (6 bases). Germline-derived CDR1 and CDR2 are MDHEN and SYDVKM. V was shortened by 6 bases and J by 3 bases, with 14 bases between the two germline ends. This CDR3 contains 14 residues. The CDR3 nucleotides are TGTGCCAGCAGCCGGGACACAGGAGAAGAGACCCAGTACTTC. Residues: CASSRDTGEETQYF.

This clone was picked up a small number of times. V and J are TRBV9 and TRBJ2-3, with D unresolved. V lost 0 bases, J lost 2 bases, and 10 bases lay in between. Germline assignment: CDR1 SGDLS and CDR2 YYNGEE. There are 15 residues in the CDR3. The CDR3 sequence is CASSVAIAVTDTQYF. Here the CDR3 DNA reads TGTGCCAGCAGCGTAGCGATAGCCGTCACAGATACGCAGTATTTT.